Following are 11 T cell receptor beta chains from one sample sequenced in a study of blood T cell repertoires in COVID-19. Sequenced by immunoSEQ multiplex PCR; TCRdb stores in-frame clones only, minus some. The data show roughly 250,000 clones, with roughly nine tenths seen just once and around 3% held by the top ten. Input material: PBMCs or T cells enriched from blood (not recorded which). These TCRs come from a woman aged 45-59 years who had recovered from COVID-19.

The CDR3 bases are TGTGCCAGCAGTGAACTCGCCCTAAACAATGAGCAGTTCTTC. It yields the protein CASSELALNNEQFF. This chain links TRBV2 with TRBJ2-1; D uncertain. The CDR3 consists of 14 residues. CDR1 is SNHLY, CDR2 FYNNEI, per germline. With 2 bases removed from V and 5 bases from J, the gap between germline ends came to 10 bases.

In regard to this clone: The junction shows a germline mismatch at one end, possibly a read error. The DNA for the CDR3 is TGTGCCAGCAGTTTACAAGACAGGGCGACTGGCCACACCTTC. Translation gives CASSLQDRATGHTF. V usage is TRBV27 and J usage is TRBJ1-2; 7 nucleotides agree with TRBD1. Germline CDR1 and CDR2: MNHEY and SMNVEV (reference sequence). This CDR3 has 14 amino acids.

This clone was observed a handful of times. The chain recombines TRBV21-1 with TRBJ1-2. TRBV21-1 is a documented pseudogene. This CDR3 contains 13 residues. The chain's CDR3 is CASSPWSGHCYTF. The CDR3 bases are TGTGCCAGCAGCCCATGGTCGGGTCACTGCTACACCTTC.

The rearrangement joins TRBV29-1 to TRBJ2-1, with D perhaps TRBD1 (5 bases). Germline CDR1 and CDR2: SQVTM and ANQGSEA. This CDR3 is built from 10 residues. The V and J ends lost 6 bases and 9 bases respectively, with 9 bases between them. CDR3 loop: CSVMTVEQFF. CDR3 sequence (DNA): TGCAGCGTGATGACAGTTGAGCAGTTCTTC.

The chain uses TRBV19 and TRBJ1-2; 9 bases map to TRBD1. Per germline, CDR1 LNHDA and CDR2 SQIVND (reference sequence). Trimming took 6 bases from V and 0 from J; bases not matched to a gene: 8. CDR3 length: 16 residues. The CDR3 is CASSPGTGRANYGYTF. DNA for the CDR3: TGTGCCAGTAGCCCGGGGACAGGGAGAGCTAACTATGGCTACACCTTC.

The J gene is TRBJ2-5, the V gene TRBV19; the match to TRBD2 covers 13 bases. V was clipped by 6 bases and J by 6 bases; unmatched bases: 10. This CDR3 contains 16 residues. The germline gives CDR1 LNHDA, CDR2 SQIVND (reference sequence). The CDR3 DNA is TGTGCCAGTAGCCCTAGGACTAGCGGGAGCGTAAAGACCCAGTACTTC. Amino acid sequence: CASSPRTSGSVKTQYF.

CDR3 amino acids: CSVASTSKVNEQFF. DNA of the CDR3: TGCAGCGTTGCGTCTACTAGTAAGGTCAATGAGCAGTTCTTC. This chain connects TRBV29-1 to TRBJ2-1; perhaps TRBD2 as D (5 bases). The CDR3 runs to 14 residues. Germline CDR1 SQVTM, CDR2 ANQGSEA. V was shortened by 4 bases and J by 6 bases, with 16 bases between the two germline ends.

The rearrangement links TRBV6-2 or TRBV6-3 to TRBJ2-1; 10 positions match TRBD2. This CDR3 is 16 amino acids long. The ends lost 0 bases at V and 7 bases at J; junction bases unmatched: 6. Germline V gives CDR1 MNHEY, CDR2 SVGEGT. DNA of the CDR3: TGTGCCAGCAGTTACTCGCTAGCGGGAGTAAGGAATGAGCAGTTCTTC. Protein product: CASSYSLAGVRNEQFF.

This clone has only one observation. J is TRBJ2-7 and V is TRBV7-9, with 10 bases identical to TRBD1. The V and J ends lost 1 base and 4 bases, in that order; junction bases with no gene match: 10. Looked up from germline, CDR1 is SEHNR and CDR2 is FQNEAQ (reference sequence). The CDR3 has 17 amino acids. DNA of the CDR3: TGTGCCAGCAGCTTAGAAAGTTTTTCGGACAGGGGGTACGAGCAGTACTTC. Its translation is CASSLESFSDRGYEQYF.

The rearrangement links TRBV28 to TRBJ1-5, with D possibly being TRBD1 (5 bases). Per germline, CDR1 MDHEN and CDR2 SYDVKM. The CDR3 sequence is 13 residues long. Trimming cost V 3 bases and J 7 bases, with 10 bases left between them. The CDR3 loop reads CASSLSGPQPQHF. DNA for the CDR3: TGTGCCAGCAGTTTGTCAGGGCCACAGCCCCAGCATTTT.

This clone was detected a few times. The rearrangement uses TRBV10-3 and TRBJ1-1; perhaps TRBD1 as D (5 bases). Germline V CDR1 and CDR2: ENHRY, SYGVKD. V was cut by 8 bases and J by 3 bases, with 13 bases left in between. The CDR3 totals 13 residues. The CDR3, as DNA: TGTGCCATCGGAGCCGCAGGGCACACTGAAGCTTTCTTT. This codes for CAIGAAGHTEAFF.